The rows below give T cell receptor beta chains drawn from one sample of a study of blood T cell repertoires in COVID-19. The method was immunoSEQ multiplex PCR; TCRdb's version includes in-frame clones alone and lacks a portion of them. The sample includes around 110,000 clones, roughly nine tenths of them seen just once. The sample comprised peripheral blood. The receptors come from a human donor with active COVID-19. The donor label of this sample is uncertain. The CDR3 runs from the conserved cysteine through the conserved F or W. The D gene is left open where the match is weak. Clone size is shown for a subset of rows, as once, few, many or a class of expanded clone.

NA,TRBD1,TRBV9,TRBJ2-1,CASSATGTVYEQFF,TGTGCCAGCAGCGCGACAGGGACCGTGTATGAGCAGTTCTTC
NA,TRBD1,TRBV7-9,TRBJ1-5,CASSLASGTGPGPQHF,TGTGCCAGCAGCTTAGCTTCCGGGACAGGGCCGGGACCCCAGCATTTT
NA,NA,TRBV4-3,TRBJ2-1,CASSPILRHSYNEQFF,TGCGCCAGCAGCCCGATCTTGCGACACTCCTACAATGAGCAGTTCTTC
NA,NA,TRBV3-1/TRBV3-2,TRBJ2-3,CASSPGVSRDTDTQYF,TGTGCCAGCAGCCCCGGTGTTAGCCGTGACACAGATACGCAGTATTTT
NA,TRBD2,TRBV7-9,TRBJ2-7,CASSLAGGTEQYF,TGTGCCAGCAGCTTAGCGGGAGGGACCGAGCAGTACTTC
NA,NA,TRBV30,TRBJ2-5,CAWSQNRKETQYF,TGTGCCTGGAGTCAAAACAGGAAAGAGACCCAGTACTTC
NA,TRBD1,TRBV4-1,TRBJ1-4,CASSRGQGREKLFF,TGCGCCAGCAGCCGAGGACAGGGGAGGGAAAAACTGTTTTTT
NA,TRBD2,TRBV5-1,TRBJ2-3,CASSWGGLAGSPGADTQYF,TGCGCCAGCAGCTGGGGGGGACTAGCGGGGTCCCCGGGGGCAGATACGCAGTATTTT
NA,NA,TRBV9,TRBJ2-5,CASSVGVAQETQYF,TGTGCCAGCAGCGTAGGCGTAGCACAAGAGACCCAGTACTTC
NA,TRBD1,TRBV5-1,TRBJ1-4,CASSLGGQVVGKLFF,TGCGCCAGCAGCTTGGGGGGACAGGTAGTCGGGAAACTGTTTTTT
NA,TRBD2,TRBV6-6,TRBJ2-1,CASSQKHRLAGGPNYNEQFF,TGTGCCAGCAGTCAAAAACACAGACTAGCGGGGGGACCTAACTACAATGAGCAGTTCTTC
NA,TRBD2,TRBV2,TRBJ2-5,CASSPNGPSGDYETQYF,TGTGCCAGCAGTCCCAACGGGCCTAGCGGGGATTATGAGACCCAGTACTTC
NA,NA,TRBV7-8,TRBJ2-7,CASSSTIRYEQYF,TGTGCCAGCAGCTCGACTATCAGATACGAGCAGTACTTC
NA,NA,TRBV11-1,TRBJ1-6,CASSLQGGLSPLHF,TGTGCCAGCAGCTTACAGGGAGGTCTTTCACCCCTCCACTTT
NA,TRBD1,TRBV6-6,TRBJ1-2,CASSQDRAYGYTF,TGTGCCAGCAGTCAAGACAGGGCCTATGGCTACACCTTC
NA,TRBD1,TRBV9,TRBJ1-2,CASSLSGTGDYGYTF,TGTGCCAGCAGCCTCAGTGGGACAGGGGATTATGGCTACACCTTC
NA,NA,TRBV12-3/TRBV12-4,TRBJ1-5,CASRQGANQPQHF,TGTGCCAGCAGACAGGGCGCTAATCAGCCCCAGCATTTT
NA,TRBD1,TRBV2,TRBJ2-7,CASSEPDRAFFYEQYF,TGTGCCAGCAGTGAGCCGGACAGGGCATTTTTTTACGAGCAGTACTTC
NA,NA,TRBV4-3,TRBJ2-5,CASSQGVGVGETQYF,TGCGCCAGCAGCCAAGGGGTCGGGGTTGGGGAGACCCAGTACTTC
NA,NA,TRBV27,TRBJ1-5,CASSFRDGVNQPQHF,TGTGCCAGCAGTTTTCGGGATGGGGTCAATCAGCCCCAGCATTTT
NA,TRBD1,TRBV5-1,TRBJ2-6,CASNPGQGASGANVLTF,TGCGCCAGCAACCCGGGACAGGGGGCGTCTGGGGCCAACGTCCTGACTTTC
once,NA,TRBV6-5,TRBJ2-3,CASSYSASGTDTQYF,TGTGCCAGCAGTTACTCCGCTAGCGGCACAGATACGCAGTATTTT
NA,TRBD2,TRBV5-6,TRBJ2-5,CASSLVSGGRKTQYF,TGTGCCAGCAGCTTGGTTTCCGGGGGGAGGAAGACCCAGTACTTC
once,TRBD1,TRBV14,TRBJ1-2,CASSQSGTGPANYGYTF,TGTGCCAGCAGCCAAAGCGGGACAGGCCCGGCGAACTATGGCTACACCTTC
NA,NA,TRBV4-1,TRBJ1-1,CASSPPVRNTEAFF,TGCGCCAGCAGCCCCCCGGTACGGAACACTGAAGCTTTCTTT
NA,TRBD1,TRBV7-2,TRBJ1-3,CASSQAGQGSGNTIYF,TGTGCCAGCAGCCAGGCGGGACAGGGCTCTGGAAACACCATATATTTT
NA,NA,TRBV4-1,TRBJ1-1,CASSQLGLNTEAFF,TGCGCCAGCAGCCAACTGGGCTTGAACACTGAAGCTTTCTTT
NA,NA,TRBV9,TRBJ1-5,CASSISTYSNQPQHF,TGTGCCAGCAGCATAAGTACCTATAGCAATCAGCCCCAGCATTTT
NA,NA,TRBV6-5,TRBJ1-6,CASSYSRYNSPLHF,TGTGCCAGCAGTTACTCACGGTATAATTCACCCCTCCACTTT
NA,NA,TRBV3-1/TRBV3-2,TRBJ2-7,CASSHTIYEQYF,TGTGCCAGCAGCCATACAATCTACGAGCAGTACTTC
NA,NA,TRBV7-9,TRBJ2-5,CASSSRAIQETQYF,TGTGCCAGCAGTTCACGAGCGATCCAAGAGACCCAGTACTTC
NA,TRBD2,TRBV7-2,TRBJ2-7,CASSYGTSGGAYEQYF,TGTGCCAGCAGCTACGGGACTAGCGGGGGGGCATACGAGCAGTACTTC
NA,TRBD2,TRBV4-1,TRBJ2-3,CASSQGELAGGHTDTQYF,TGCGCCAGCAGCCAAGGGGAACTAGCGGGGGGGCACACAGATACGCAGTATTTT
NA,NA,TRBV5-1,TRBJ1-4,CASSPRGAGNEKLFF,TGCGCCAGCAGCCCTCGCGGGGCGGGTAATGAAAAACTGTTTTTT
NA,NA,TRBV19,TRBJ2-2,CASSIQSNTGELFF,TGTGCCAGTAGTATTCAGTCGAACACCGGGGAGCTGTTTTTT
NA,NA,TRBV10-3,TRBJ2-7,CATLANTGAPGYEQYF,TGTGCCACCTTGGCCAATACAGGAGCCCCCGGCTACGAGCAGTACTTC
NA,NA,TRBV15,TRBJ1-5,CATSREDSPSVQPQHF,TGTGCCACCAGCAGAGAAGACAGCCCTTCGGTTCAGCCCCAGCATTTT
NA,TRBD1,TRBV2,TRBJ2-1,CASSEASRTGGGFDEQFF,TGTGCCAGCAGTGAAGCTTCAAGGACAGGGGGAGGCTTCGATGAGCAGTTCTTC
NA,TRBD2,TRBV11-2,TRBJ2-2,CASSSGLAGGFMNTGELFF,TGTGCCAGCAGTTCGGGACTAGCGGGGGGGTTCATGAACACCGGGGAGCTGTTTTTT
NA,TRBD1,TRBV9,TRBJ1-3,CASSAKFRGENTIYF,TGTGCCAGCAGCGCCAAGTTCAGGGGGGAGAACACCATATATTTT
NA,NA,TRBV3-1/TRBV3-2,TRBJ2-7,CASSQTGYEQYF,TGTGCCAGCAGCCAAACAGGCTACGAGCAGTACTTC
NA,TRBD2,TRBV7-6,TRBJ2-1,CASSLEWVAGLNEQFF,TGTGCCAGCAGCTTAGAATGGGTAGCGGGGTTGAATGAGCAGTTCTTC
NA,NA,TRBV3-1/TRBV3-2,TRBJ1-2,CASSQGDRGYTF,TGTGCCAGCAGCCAAGGTGACAGAGGCTACACCTTC
NA,NA,TRBV11-2,TRBJ1-1,CASRREGGLRAFF,TGTGCCAGCAGACGCGAGGGAGGTCTTAGGGCTTTCTTT
NA,TRBD1,TRBV27,TRBJ1-5,CASSLYPSRGVNQPQHF,TGTGCCAGCAGTTTATACCCCAGCAGGGGGGTCAATCAGCCCCAGCATTTT
NA,NA,TRBV18,TRBJ1-4,CASSPDMPGEKLFF,TGTGCCAGCTCACCCGACATGCCGGGGGAAAAACTGTTTTTT
NA,TRBD1,TRBV5-6,TRBJ1-6,CASSFLTGGVSSPLHF,TGTGCCAGCAGCTTTTTAACAGGGGGAGTAAGTTCACCCCTCCACTTT
NA,TRBD1,TRBV9,TRBJ1-2,CASSVASGGVYGYTF,TGTGCCAGCAGCGTAGCTTCAGGGGGCGTATATGGCTACACCTTC
NA,TRBD1,TRBV5-4,TRBJ2-5,CASSLRSEDGQGIFETQYF,TGTGCCAGCAGCTTGAGATCCGAGGATGGACAGGGTATATTCGAGACCCAGTACTTC
NA,TRBD2,TRBV2,TRBJ2-7,CASTGGRAYEQYF,TGTGCCAGCACGGGCGGGAGGGCCTACGAGCAGTACTTC
NA,TRBD1,TRBV7-9,TRBJ1-3,CASSGQAHSGNTIYF,TGTGCCAGCAGCGGACAGGCCCACTCTGGAAACACCATATATTTT
NA,TRBD2,TRBV6-2/TRBV6-3,TRBJ2-3,CASSYEASGGFLTDTQYF,TGTGCCAGCAGTTACGAAGCTAGCGGGGGGTTTTTAACAGATACGCAGTATTTT
NA,NA,TRBV28,TRBJ1-2,CASSSRGRVHYGYTF,TGTGCCAGCAGTTCCCGGGGGAGGGTCCACTATGGCTACACCTTC
many,TRBD1,TRBV19,TRBJ1-1,CASSITGGTEAFF,TGTGCCAGTAGTATTACAGGGGGCACTGAAGCTTTCTTT